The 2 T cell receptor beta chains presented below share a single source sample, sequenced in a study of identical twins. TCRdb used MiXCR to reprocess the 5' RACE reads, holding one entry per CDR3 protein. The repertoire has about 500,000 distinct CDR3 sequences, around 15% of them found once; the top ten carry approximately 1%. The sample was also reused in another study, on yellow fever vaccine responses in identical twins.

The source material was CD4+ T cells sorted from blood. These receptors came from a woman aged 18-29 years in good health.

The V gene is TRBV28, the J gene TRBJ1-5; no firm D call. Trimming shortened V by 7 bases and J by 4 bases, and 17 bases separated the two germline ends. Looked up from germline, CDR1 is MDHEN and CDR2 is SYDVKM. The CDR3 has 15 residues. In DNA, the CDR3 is TGTGCCAGCAAGTTTAGTGGCAGCCAGAATCAGCCCCAGCATTTT. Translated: CASKFSGSQNQPQHF. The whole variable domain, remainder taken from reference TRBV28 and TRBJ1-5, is DVKVTQSSRYLVKRTGEKVFLECVQDMDHENMFWYRQDPGLGLRLIYFSYDVKMKEKGDIPEGYSVSREKKERFSLILESASTNQTSMYLCASKFSGSQNQPQHFGDGTRLSIL.

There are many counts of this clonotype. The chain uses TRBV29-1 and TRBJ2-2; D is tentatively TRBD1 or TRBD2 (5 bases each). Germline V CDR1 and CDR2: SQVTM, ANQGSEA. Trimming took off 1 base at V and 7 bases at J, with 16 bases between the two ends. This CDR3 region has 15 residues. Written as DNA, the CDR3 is TGCAGCGTTGAAGCCCCGGGACCGTTGAGCGGGGAGCTGTTTTTT. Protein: CSVEAPGPLSGELFF.